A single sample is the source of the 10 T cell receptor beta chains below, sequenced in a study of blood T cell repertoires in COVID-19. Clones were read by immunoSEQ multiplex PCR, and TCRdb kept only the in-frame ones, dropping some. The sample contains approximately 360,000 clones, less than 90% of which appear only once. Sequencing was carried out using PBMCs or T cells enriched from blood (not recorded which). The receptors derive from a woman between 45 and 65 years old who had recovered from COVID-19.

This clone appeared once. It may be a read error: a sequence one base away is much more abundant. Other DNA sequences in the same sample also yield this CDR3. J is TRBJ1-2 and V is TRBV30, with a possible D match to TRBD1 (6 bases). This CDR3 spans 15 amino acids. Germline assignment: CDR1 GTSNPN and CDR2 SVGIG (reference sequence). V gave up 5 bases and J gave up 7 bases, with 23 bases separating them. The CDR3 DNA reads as TGTGCCTGGGCGGGGGGGGCCGGGGCTGTGGGTGGCTACACCTTC. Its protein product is CAWAGGAGAVGGYTF.

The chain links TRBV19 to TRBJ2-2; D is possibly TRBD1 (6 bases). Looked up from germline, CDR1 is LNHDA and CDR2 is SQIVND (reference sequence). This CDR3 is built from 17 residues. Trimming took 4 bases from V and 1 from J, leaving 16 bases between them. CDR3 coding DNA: TGTGCCAGTAGTACCGGACAGCAAACCGGGAACACCGGGGAGCTGTTTTTT. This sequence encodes CASSTGQQTGNTGELFF.

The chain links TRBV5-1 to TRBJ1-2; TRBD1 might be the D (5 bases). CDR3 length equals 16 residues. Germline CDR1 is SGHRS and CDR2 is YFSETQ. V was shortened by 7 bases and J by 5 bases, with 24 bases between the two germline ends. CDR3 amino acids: CASQRGLWGEQYGYTF. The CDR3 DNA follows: TGCGCCAGCCAGCGGGGGTTGTGGGGTGAGCAATATGGCTACACCTTC.

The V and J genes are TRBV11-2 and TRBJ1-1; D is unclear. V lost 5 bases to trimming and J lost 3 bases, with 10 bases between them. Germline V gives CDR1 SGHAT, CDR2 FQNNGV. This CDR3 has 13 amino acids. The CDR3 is CASSPLRDTEAFF. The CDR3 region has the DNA TGTGCCAGCAGCCCTCTCCGCGACACTGAAGCTTTCTTT.

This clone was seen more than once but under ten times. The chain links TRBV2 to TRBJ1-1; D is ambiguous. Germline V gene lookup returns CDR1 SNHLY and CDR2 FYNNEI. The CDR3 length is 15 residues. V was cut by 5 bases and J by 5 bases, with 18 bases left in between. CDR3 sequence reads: CASSSRPGVGTEAFF. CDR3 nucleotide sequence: TGTGCCAGCAGTTCGCGGCCGGGTGTCGGGACTGAAGCTTTCTTT.

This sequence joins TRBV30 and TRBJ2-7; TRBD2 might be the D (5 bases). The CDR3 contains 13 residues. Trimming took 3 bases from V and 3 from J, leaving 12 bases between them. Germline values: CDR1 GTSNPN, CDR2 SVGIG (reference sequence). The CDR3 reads CAWRTPGVYEQYF. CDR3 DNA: TGTGCCTGGAGGACCCCCGGGGTCTACGAGCAGTACTTC. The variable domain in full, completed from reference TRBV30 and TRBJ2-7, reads SQTIHQWPATLVQPVGSPLSLECTVEGTSNPNLYWYRQAAGRGLQLLFYSVGIGQISSEVPQNLSASRPQDRQFILSSKKLLLSDSGFYLCAWRTPGVYEQYFGPGTRLTVT.

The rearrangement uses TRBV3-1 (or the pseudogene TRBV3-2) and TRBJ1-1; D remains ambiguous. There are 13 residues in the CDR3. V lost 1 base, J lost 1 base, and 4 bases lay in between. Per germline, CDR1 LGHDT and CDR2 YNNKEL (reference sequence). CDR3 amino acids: CASSQVENTEAFF. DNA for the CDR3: TGTGCCAGCAGCCAAGTAGAGAACACTGAAGCTTTCTTT.

The CDR3 coding sequence is TGTGCCAGTAGTATCAGTCAGGTCCAGGGGATGGATTCACCCCTCCACTTT. Protein product: CASSISQVQGMDSPLHF. The rearrangement joins TRBV19 to TRBJ1-6, with D perhaps TRBD1 (6 bases). V was trimmed by 3 bases and J by 8 bases, leaving 20 bases between them. The germline V gene has CDR1 LNHDA and CDR2 SQIVND (reference sequence). This CDR3 spans 17 amino acids.

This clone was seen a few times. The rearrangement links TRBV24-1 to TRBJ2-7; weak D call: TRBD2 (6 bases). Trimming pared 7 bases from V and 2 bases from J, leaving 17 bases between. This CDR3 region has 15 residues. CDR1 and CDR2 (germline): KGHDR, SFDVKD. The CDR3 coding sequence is TGTGCCACCAGCTGGACGTCCCCGGGGGCCTACGAGCAGTACTTC. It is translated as CATSWTSPGAYEQYF.

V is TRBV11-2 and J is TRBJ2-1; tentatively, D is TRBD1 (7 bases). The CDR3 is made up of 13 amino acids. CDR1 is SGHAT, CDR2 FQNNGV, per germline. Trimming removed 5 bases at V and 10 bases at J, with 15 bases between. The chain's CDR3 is CASSPQGRKEQFF. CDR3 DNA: TGTGCCAGCAGCCCACAGGGGAGGAAGGAGCAGTTCTTC. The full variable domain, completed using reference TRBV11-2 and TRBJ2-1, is EAGVAQSPRYKIIEKRQSVAFWCNPISGHATLYWYQQILGQGPKLLIQFQNNGVVDDSQLPKDRFSAERLKGVDSTLKIQPAKLEDSAVYLCASSPQGRKEQFFGPGTRLTVL.